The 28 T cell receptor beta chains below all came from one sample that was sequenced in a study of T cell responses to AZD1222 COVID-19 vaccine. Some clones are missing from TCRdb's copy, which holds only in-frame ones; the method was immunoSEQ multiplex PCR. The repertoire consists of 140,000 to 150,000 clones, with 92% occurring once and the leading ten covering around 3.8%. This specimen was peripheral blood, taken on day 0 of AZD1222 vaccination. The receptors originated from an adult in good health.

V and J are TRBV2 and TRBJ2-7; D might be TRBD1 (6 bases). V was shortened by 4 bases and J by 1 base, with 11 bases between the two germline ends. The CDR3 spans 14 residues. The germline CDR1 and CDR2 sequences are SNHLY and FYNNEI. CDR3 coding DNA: TGTGCCAGCAGTGCTCAGGGGCCATCCTACGAGCAGTACTTC. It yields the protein CASSAQGPSYEQYF.

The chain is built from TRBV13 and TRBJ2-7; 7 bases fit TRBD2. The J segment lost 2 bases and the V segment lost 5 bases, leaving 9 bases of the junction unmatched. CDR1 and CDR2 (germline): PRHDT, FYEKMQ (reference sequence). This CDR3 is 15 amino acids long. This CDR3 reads CASSPGAAGTYEQYF. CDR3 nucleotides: TGTGCCAGCAGCCCTGGGGCAGCGGGAACCTACGAGCAGTACTTC. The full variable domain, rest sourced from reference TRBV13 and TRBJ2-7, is AAGVIQSPRHLIKEKRETATLKCYPIPRHDTVYWYQQGPGQDPQFLISFYEKMQSDKGSIPDRFSAQQFSDYHSELNMSSLELGDSALYFCASSPGAAGTYEQYFGPGTRLTVT.

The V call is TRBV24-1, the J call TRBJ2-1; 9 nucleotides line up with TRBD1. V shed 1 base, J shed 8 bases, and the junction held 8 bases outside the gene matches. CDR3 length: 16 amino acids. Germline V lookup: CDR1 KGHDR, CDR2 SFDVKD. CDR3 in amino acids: CATSDFRGTGLHEQFF. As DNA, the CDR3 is TGTGCCACCAGTGATTTCCGCGGGACAGGGCTCCATGAGCAGTTCTTC.

For the CDR3, the DNA is TGTGCCACCAGTGATAACCGGGACAAATCCTACGAGCAGTACTTC. Encoded protein: CATSDNRDKSYEQYF. The chain has TRBV24-1 and TRBJ2-7; D might be TRBD1 (6 bases). V was clipped by 3 bases and J by 1 base, with 12 bases between them. The CDR3 covers 15 residues. The germline CDR1 and CDR2 sequences are KGHDR and SFDVKD.

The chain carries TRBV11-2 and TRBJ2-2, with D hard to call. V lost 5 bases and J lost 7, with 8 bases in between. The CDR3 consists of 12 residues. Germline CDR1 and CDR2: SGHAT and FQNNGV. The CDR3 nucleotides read TGTGCCAGCAGCCCTAGGGACGGGGAGCTGTTTTTT. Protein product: CASSPRDGELFF.

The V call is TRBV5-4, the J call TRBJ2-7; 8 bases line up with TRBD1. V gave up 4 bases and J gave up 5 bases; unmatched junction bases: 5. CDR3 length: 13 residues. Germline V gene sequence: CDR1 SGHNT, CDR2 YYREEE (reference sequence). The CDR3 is CASSRDRRDEQYF. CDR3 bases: TGTGCCAGCAGCCGGGACAGGCGGGACGAGCAGTACTTC.

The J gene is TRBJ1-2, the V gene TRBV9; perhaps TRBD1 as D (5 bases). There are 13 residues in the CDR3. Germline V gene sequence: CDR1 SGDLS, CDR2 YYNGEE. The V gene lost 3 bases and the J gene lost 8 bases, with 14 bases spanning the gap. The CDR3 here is CASSASRGGGYTF. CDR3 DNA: TGTGCCAGCAGCGCCTCAAGGGGCGGCGGCTACACCTTC.

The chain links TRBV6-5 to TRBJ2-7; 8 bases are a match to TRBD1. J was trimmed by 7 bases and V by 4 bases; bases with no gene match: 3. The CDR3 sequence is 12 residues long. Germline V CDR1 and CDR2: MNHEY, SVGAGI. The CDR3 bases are TGTGCCAGCAGTTCCAACAGGGGGGAGCAGTACTTC. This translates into CASSSNRGEQYF.

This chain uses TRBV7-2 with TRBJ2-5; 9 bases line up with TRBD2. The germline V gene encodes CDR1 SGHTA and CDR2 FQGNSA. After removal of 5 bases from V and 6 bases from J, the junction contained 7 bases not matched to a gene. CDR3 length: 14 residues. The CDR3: CASSNSGSGKTQYF. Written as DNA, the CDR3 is TGTGCCAGCAGCAATAGCGGGAGTGGTAAGACCCAGTACTTC. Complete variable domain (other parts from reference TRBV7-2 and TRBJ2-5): GAGVSQSPSNKVTEKGKDVELRCDPISGHTALYWYRQSLGQGLEFLIYFQGNSAPDKSGLPSDRFSAERTGGSVSTLTIQRTQQEDSAVYLCASSNSGSGKTQYFGPGTRLLVL.

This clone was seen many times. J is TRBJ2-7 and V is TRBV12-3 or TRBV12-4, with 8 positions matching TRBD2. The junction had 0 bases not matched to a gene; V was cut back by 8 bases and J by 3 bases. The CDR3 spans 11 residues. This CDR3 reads CASGTSYEQYF. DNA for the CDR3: TGTGCCAGCGGGACTAGCTACGAGCAGTACTTC.

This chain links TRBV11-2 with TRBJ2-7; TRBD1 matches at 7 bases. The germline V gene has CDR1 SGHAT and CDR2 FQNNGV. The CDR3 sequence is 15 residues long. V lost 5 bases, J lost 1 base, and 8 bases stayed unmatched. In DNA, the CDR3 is TGTGCCAGCAGCCTATCAGGGGGATTTTCCTACGAGCAGTACTTC. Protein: CASSLSGGFSYEQYF.

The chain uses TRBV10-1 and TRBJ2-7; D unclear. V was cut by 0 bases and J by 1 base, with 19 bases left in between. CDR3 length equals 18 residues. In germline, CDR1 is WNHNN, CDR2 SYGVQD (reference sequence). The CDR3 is CASSESAARGAPSYEQYF. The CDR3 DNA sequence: TGCGCCAGCAGTGAGTCAGCTGCGAGAGGCGCGCCTTCCTACGAGCAGTACTTC.

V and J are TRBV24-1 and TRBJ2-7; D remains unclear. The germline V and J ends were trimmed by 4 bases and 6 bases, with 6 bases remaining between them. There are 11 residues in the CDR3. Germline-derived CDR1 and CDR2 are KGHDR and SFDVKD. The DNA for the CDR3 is TGTGCCACCAGTGAGTCAAGCGAGCAGTACTTC. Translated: CATSESSEQYF.

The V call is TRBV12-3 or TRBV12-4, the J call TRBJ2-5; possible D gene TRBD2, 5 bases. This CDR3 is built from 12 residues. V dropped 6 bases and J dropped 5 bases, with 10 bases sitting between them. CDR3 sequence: CASRTPGETQYF. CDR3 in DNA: TGTGCCAGCAGGACCCCGGGGGAGACCCAGTACTTC.

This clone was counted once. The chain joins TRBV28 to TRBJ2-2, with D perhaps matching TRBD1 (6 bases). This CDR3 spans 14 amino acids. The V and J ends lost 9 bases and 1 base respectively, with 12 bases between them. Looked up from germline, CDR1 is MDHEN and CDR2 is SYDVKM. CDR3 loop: CASGSTGNTGELFF. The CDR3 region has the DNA TGTGCCAGTGGGTCGACAGGGAACACCGGGGAGCTGTTTTTT.

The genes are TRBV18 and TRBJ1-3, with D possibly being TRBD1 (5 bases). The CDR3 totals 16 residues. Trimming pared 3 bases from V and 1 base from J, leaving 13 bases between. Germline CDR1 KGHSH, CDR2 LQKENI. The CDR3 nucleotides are TGTGCCAGCTCACCCCTCGAACCAGGGTCTGGAAACACCATATATTTT. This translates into CASSPLEPGSGNTIYF.

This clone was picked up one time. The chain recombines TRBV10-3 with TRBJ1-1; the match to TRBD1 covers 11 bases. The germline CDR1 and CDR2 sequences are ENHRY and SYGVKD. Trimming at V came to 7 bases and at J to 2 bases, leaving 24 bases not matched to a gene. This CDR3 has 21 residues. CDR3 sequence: CAITLGPDRPGQGGRNTEAFF. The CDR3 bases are TGTGCCATCACTCTGGGACCCGATCGGCCGGGACAGGGGGGGAGAAACACTGAAGCTTTCTTT.

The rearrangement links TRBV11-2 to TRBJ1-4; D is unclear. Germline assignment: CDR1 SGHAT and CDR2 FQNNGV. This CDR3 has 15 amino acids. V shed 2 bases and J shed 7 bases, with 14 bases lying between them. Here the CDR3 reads CASSLSLAASEKLFF. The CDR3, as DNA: TGTGCCAGCAGCTTAAGTTTGGCCGCGAGTGAAAAACTGTTTTTT.

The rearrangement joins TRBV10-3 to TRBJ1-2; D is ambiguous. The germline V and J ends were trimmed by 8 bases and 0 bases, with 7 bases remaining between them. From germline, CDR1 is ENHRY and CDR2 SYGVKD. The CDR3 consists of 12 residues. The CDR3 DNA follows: TGTGCCATCGGGGAAACTAACTATGGCTACACCTTC. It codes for CAIGETNYGYTF.

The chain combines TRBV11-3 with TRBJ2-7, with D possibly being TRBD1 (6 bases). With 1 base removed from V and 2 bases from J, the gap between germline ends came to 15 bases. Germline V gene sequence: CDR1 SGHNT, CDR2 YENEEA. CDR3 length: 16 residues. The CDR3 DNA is TGTGCCAGCAGCTTAGGGGGACCGGGACAACCCTACGAGCAGTACTTC. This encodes CASSLGGPGQPYEQYF.

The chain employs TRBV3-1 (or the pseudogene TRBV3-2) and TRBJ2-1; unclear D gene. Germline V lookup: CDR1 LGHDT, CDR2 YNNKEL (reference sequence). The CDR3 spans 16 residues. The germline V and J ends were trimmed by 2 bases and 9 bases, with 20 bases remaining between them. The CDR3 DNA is TGTGCCAGCAGCCAATATATGGGTTCGCCGACCAGTGAGCAGTTCTTC. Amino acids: CASSQYMGSPTSEQFF.

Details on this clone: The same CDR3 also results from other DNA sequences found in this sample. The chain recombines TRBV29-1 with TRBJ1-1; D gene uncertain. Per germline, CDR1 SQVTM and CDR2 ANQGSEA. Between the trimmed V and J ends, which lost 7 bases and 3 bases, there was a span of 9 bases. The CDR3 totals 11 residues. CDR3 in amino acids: CSAPGYTEAFF. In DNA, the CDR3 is TGCAGCGCCCCCGGGTACACTGAAGCTTTCTTT. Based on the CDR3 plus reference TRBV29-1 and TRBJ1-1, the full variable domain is SAVISQKPSRDICQRGTSLTIQCQVDSQVTMMFWYRQQPGQSLTLIATANQGSEATYESGFVIDKFPISRPNLTFSTLTVSNMSPEDSSIYLCSAPGYTEAFFGQGTRLTVV.

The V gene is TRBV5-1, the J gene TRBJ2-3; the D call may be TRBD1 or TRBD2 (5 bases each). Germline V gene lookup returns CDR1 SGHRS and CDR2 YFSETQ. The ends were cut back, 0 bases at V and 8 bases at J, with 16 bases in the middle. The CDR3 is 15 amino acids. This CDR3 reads CASSLVGVGAVTQYF. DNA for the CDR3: TGCGCCAGCAGCTTGGTGGGGGTAGGTGCGGTTACGCAGTATTTT.

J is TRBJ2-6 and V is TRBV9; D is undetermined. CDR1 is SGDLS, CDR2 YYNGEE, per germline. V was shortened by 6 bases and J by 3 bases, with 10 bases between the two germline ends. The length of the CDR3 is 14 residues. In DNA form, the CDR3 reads TGTGCCAGCACCCTAGGTGGTGGGGCCAACGTCCTGACTTTC. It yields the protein CASTLGGGANVLTF.

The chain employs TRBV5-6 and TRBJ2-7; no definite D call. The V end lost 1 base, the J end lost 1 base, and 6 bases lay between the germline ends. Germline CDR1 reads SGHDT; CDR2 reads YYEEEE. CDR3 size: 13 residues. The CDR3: CASSLRLSYEQYF. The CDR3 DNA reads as TGTGCCAGCAGCTTGAGACTTTCCTACGAGCAGTACTTC. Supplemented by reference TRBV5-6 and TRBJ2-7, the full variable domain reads DAGVTQSPTHLIKTRGQQVTLRCSPKSGHDTVSWYQQALGQGPQFIFQYYEEEERQRGNFPDRFSGHQFPNYSSELNVNALLLGDSALYLCASSLRLSYEQYFGPGTRLTVT.

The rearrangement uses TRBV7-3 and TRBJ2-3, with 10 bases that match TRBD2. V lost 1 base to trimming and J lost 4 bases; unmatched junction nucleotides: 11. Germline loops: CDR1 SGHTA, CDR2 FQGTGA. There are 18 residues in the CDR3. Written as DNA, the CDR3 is TGTGCCAGCAGCTTAAGGGCCGTAGCGGGAGGACGCGCAGATACGCAGTATTTT. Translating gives CASSLRAVAGGRADTQYF.

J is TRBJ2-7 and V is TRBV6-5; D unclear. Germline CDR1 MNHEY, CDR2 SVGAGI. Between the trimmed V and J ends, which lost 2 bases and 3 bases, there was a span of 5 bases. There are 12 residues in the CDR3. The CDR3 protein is CASSYLNYEQYF. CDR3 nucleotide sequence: TGTGCCAGCAGTTACCTGAACTACGAGCAGTACTTC.

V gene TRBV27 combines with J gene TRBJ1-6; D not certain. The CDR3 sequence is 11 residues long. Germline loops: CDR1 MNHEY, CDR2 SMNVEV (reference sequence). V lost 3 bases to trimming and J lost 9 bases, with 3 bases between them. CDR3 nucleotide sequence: TGTGCCAGCAGTTTGGGTTCACCCCTCCACTTT. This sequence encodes CASSLGSPLHF.